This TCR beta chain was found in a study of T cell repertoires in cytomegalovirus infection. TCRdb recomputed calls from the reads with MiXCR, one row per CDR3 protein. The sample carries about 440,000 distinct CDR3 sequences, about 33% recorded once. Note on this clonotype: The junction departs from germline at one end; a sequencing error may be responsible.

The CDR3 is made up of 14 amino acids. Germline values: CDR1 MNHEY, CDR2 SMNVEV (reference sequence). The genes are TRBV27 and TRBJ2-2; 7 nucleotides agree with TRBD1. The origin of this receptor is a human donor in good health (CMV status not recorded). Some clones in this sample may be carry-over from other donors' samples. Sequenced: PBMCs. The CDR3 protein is CATKDRANTWELFF. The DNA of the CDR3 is TGTGCCACAAAAGACAGGGCGAACACCTGGGAGCTGTTTTTT.